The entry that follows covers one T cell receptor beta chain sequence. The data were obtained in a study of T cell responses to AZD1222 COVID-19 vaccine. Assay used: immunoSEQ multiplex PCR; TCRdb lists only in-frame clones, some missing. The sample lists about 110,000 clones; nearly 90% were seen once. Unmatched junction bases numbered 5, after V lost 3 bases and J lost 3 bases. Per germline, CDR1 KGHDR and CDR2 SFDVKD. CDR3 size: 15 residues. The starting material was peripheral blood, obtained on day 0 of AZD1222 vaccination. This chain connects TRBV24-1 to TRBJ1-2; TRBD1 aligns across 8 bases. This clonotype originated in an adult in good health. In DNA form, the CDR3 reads TGTGCCACCAGTGATCGCGGACAGGGTCACTATGGCTACACCTTC. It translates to CATSDRGQGHYGYTF.